Following are 17 T cell receptor beta chains from one sample sequenced in a study of cytomegalovirus exposure and HLA in healthy donors. Produced via immunoSEQ multiplex PCR; TCRdb's table is partial and in-frame only. The sample comprises roughly 150,000 clones, 85% of which are singletons, and 2% to 2.5% rests with the top ten. Sequencing used PBMCs. The source is a man aged 25-40 years in good health and CMV-seropositive.

The chain uses TRBV4-3 and TRBJ2-3; 11 positions match TRBD2. Trimming took 0 bases from V and 3 from J; bases not matched to a gene: 8. CDR1 is LGHNA, CDR2 YSLEER, per germline. The CDR3 contains 18 residues. DNA for the CDR3: TGCGCCAGCAGCCAAGATCCCCCTAGCGGGGGGCGGACAGATACGCAGTATTTT. Translated, it gives CASSQDPPSGGRTDTQYF.

This chain links TRBV25-1 with TRBJ2-7; TRBD1 aligns across 7 bases. Trimming took 4 bases from V and 6 from J; bases not matched to a gene: 12. Germline CDR1 and CDR2: MGHDK and SYGVNS. The CDR3 runs 15 residues. The CDR3 reads CASSGVGGPPGEQYF. CDR3 bases: TGTGCCAGCAGTGGGGTAGGGGGCCCCCCCGGCGAGCAGTACTTC.

The chain uses TRBV6-6 and TRBJ1-1; 7 bases align to TRBD1. Germline CDR1 reads MNHNY; CDR2 reads SVGAGI (reference sequence). The CDR3 is 14 amino acids. Germline trimming cut 3 bases from V and 5 bases from J; bases unmatched to any gene: 6. CDR3 in amino acids: CASSYEGARTEAFF. The DNA of the CDR3 is TGTGCCAGCAGTTATGAGGGGGCGAGGACTGAAGCTTTCTTT.

The V call is TRBV11-2, the J call TRBJ2-1, with D possibly matching TRBD1 (5 bases). Trimming shortened V by 8 bases and J by 0 bases, and 11 bases separated the two germline ends. Germline values: CDR1 SGHAT, CDR2 FQNNGV. The CDR3 is 14 residues long. CDR3 sequence reads: CASRTGSSYNEQFF. The CDR3 region has the DNA TGTGCCAGCCGTACAGGATCCTCCTACAATGAGCAGTTCTTC. Using reference TRBV11-2 and TRBJ2-1 for the parts outside the CDR3, the full variable domain is EAGVAQSPRYKIIEKRQSVAFWCNPISGHATLYWYQQILGQGPKLLIQFQNNGVVDDSQLPKDRFSAERLKGVDSTLKIQPAKLEDSAVYLCASRTGSSYNEQFFGPGTRLTVL.

The table lists this clone with a count of one. This rearrangement joins TRBV6-1 to TRBJ1-5; 9 bases agree with TRBD1. The ends lost 10 bases at V and 6 bases at J; junction bases unmatched: 13. Germline V lookup: CDR1 MNHNS, CDR2 SASEGT. The CDR3 consists of 15 residues. The CDR3 loop reads CATNTRQGVGQPQHF. For the CDR3, the DNA is TGTGCCACGAATACCAGACAGGGGGTCGGTCAGCCCCAGCATTTT.

The rearrangement uses TRBV6-5 and TRBJ1-5; the match to TRBD1 covers 7 bases. Trimming took 7 bases from V and 1 from J; bases not matched to a gene: 7. Germline CDR1 is MNHEY and CDR2 is SVGAGI. The CDR3 runs to 15 residues. CDR3 in amino acids: CASTDRVRSNQPQHF. The CDR3 DNA is TGTGCCAGCACCGACAGGGTGAGGAGCAATCAGCCCCAGCATTTT.

This clone came up once. The chain links TRBV9 to TRBJ1-1, with 9 bases identical to TRBD1. Germline V lookup: CDR1 SGDLS, CDR2 YYNGEE. V was pared by 4 bases and J by 2 bases, with 3 bases of the junction left unmatched. This CDR3 comprises 14 residues. CDR3 coding DNA: TGTGCCAGCAGCAGGACAGGGGATAACACTGAAGCTTTCTTT. Amino acid sequence: CASSRTGDNTEAFF.

This chain joins TRBV5-1 and TRBJ1-1, with D perhaps TRBD1 (5 bases). Germline CDR1 and CDR2: SGHRS and YFSETQ. CDR3 length: 13 residues. Trimming removed 4 bases from V and 0 bases from J, with 7 bases in between. CDR3 in amino acids: CASSGAVNTEAFF. The CDR3 bases are TGCGCCAGCAGCGGGGCGGTGAACACTGAAGCTTTCTTT.

This chain links TRBV5-4 with TRBJ2-2, with D possibly being TRBD2 (6 bases). CDR1 SGHNT and CDR2 YYREEE come from the germline V gene (reference sequence). The CDR3 runs to 16 residues. The V end lost 0 bases, the J end lost 1 base, and 10 bases lay between the germline ends. The CDR3 loop reads CASSLVRGENTGELFF. CDR3 sequence (DNA): TGTGCCAGCAGCTTGGTGCGCGGGGAGAACACCGGGGAGCTGTTTTTT.

This clone was counted between two and nine times. The rearrangement uses TRBV19 and TRBJ1-2; 8 bases map to TRBD1. Trimming took 6 bases from V and 10 from J; bases not matched to a gene: 13. CDR1 and CDR2 (germline): LNHDA, SQIVND (reference sequence). This CDR3 is built from 14 residues. Written as DNA, the CDR3 is TGTGCCAGTAGGCCCTCGGACAGGGCTTATCCCTACACCTTC. It specifies CASRPSDRAYPYTF.

The chain joins TRBV5-8 to TRBJ2-7, with TRBD2 as a possible D gene (7 bases). V was cut by 4 bases and J by 2 bases, with 19 bases left in between. The CDR3 is made up of 16 amino acids. Germline loops: CDR1 SGHTS, CDR2 YDEGEE. The CDR3 DNA reads as TGTGCCAGCAGCGGGGGGAGGGGGGCGATACCCTACGAGCAGTACTTC. The encoded protein is CASSGGRGAIPYEQYF.

The rearrangement joins TRBV2 to TRBJ1-2; 7 bases fit TRBD1. From germline, CDR1 is SNHLY and CDR2 FYNNEI. V shed 1 base and J 0 bases; nucleotides not matched to a gene: 8. CDR3 length equals 17 residues. CDR3 bases: TGTGCCAGCAGTGAAGTAGGGGGCCTCGGAGCTAACTATGGCTACACCTTC. This sequence encodes CASSEVGGLGANYGYTF.

The genes are TRBV7-3 and TRBJ2-3; D is possibly TRBD2 (7 bases). The germline V gene encodes CDR1 SGHTA and CDR2 FQGTGA. V lost 4 bases, J lost 0 bases, and 8 bases lay in between. The CDR3 totals 14 residues. The DNA for the CDR3 is TGTGCCAGCAGCTCGGGGGGCAGCACAGATACGCAGTATTTT. Translation: CASSSGGSTDTQYF.

V and J are TRBV19 and TRBJ2-1, with D perhaps TRBD1 (6 bases). The germline CDR1 and CDR2 sequences are LNHDA and SQIVND (reference sequence). The CDR3 is 15 residues long. Trimming removed 5 bases from V and 4 bases from J, with 15 bases in between. The CDR3 DNA sequence: TGTGCCAGTAGTCTAGGACAGCCACCGTACAATGAGCAGTTCTTC. It codes for CASSLGQPPYNEQFF. Full variable domain (rest looked up from reference TRBV19 and TRBJ2-1): DGGITQSPKYLFRKEGQNVTLSCEQNLNHDAMYWYRQDPGQGLRLIYYSQIVNDFQKGDIAEGYSVSREKKESFPLTVTSAQKNPTAFYLCASSLGQPPYNEQFFGPGTRLTVL.

The rearrangement joins TRBV11-3 to TRBJ2-7, with D perhaps TRBD1 (6 bases). The V gene's germline CDR1 is SGHNT and CDR2 YENEEA. CDR3 length: 13 residues. V was cut by 7 bases and J by 2 bases, with 12 bases left in between. CDR3 protein: CASIPGQTYEQYF. Written as DNA, the CDR3 is TGTGCCAGCATTCCCGGACAGACCTACGAGCAGTACTTC.

The chain is built from TRBV19 and TRBJ2-7; maybe TRBD2 (6 bases). Germline V lookup: CDR1 LNHDA, CDR2 SQIVND (reference sequence). This CDR3 has 15 amino acids. Trimming removed 5 bases from V and 3 bases from J, with 17 bases in between. This CDR3 reads CASSLRLGPNYEQYF. The DNA for the CDR3 is TGTGCCAGTAGTCTAAGACTAGGACCAAACTACGAGCAGTACTTC.

This clone was counted a few times. V usage is TRBV18 and J usage is TRBJ1-2; 7 nucleotides match TRBD1. Germline CDR1 KGHSH, CDR2 LQKENI. V lost 6 bases to trimming and J lost 10 bases; unmatched junction nucleotides: 8. The CDR3 contains 12 residues. The CDR3 DNA follows: TGTGCCAGCTCCGGACAGGCTGACGACTACACCTTC. Protein: CASSGQADDYTF.